The 32 T cell receptor beta chains reported below all come from one sample, sequenced in a study of immune heterogeneity within non-small cell lung tumors. Bulk tumor genomic DNA was the template, and each sample received about 600 ng. Several biopsies were collected from each primary tumor during surgery. They were spaced as far apart as possible within the tumor mass. Enrolled individuals presented with untreated, newly diagnosed non-small cell lung cancer and received curative surgery. Multiplex PCR (32 V and 13 J primers) was used to amplify the TCR beta CDR3. TCRdb re-derived calls from the multiplex PCR reads in MiXCR, one entry per CDR3 protein. The repertoire holds some 30,000 distinct CDR3 sequences, with under 35% as singletons. Sequencing used lung tumor tissue. The source is a man aged 40-50 years with non-small cell lung cancer.

In this sample, this clonotype turned up a few times. V usage is TRBV7-9 and J usage is TRBJ2-7; tentatively, D is TRBD1 (6 bases). Looked up from germline, CDR1 is SEHNR and CDR2 is FQNEAQ (reference sequence). There are 14 residues in the CDR3. V lost 5 bases to trimming and J lost 6 bases, with 17 bases between them. This chain's CDR3 is CASSAPGHRGEQYF. CDR3 coding DNA: TGTGCCAGCAGCGCACCGGGACATAGAGGCGAGCAGTACTTC.

Note on this clonotype: The conserved phenylalanine or tryptophan is not found at the CDR3 terminus, so this likely reflects a read error. This sequence joins TRBV29-1 and TRBJ1-2; TRBD1 is a possible D gene (6 bases). Per germline, CDR1 SQVTM and CDR2 ANQGSEA. The V and J ends lost 7 bases and 4 bases respectively, with 16 bases between them. The CDR3 is 13 residues long. CDR3 sequence (DNA): TGCAGCGGTGCACAGGGTGAGGGCTATGGCTACACCCTC. Its protein product is CSGAQGEGYGYTL.

This clonotype was counted ten times or more. The chain uses TRBV7-2 and TRBJ1-2; D unresolved. Trimming shortened V by 5 bases and J by 1 base, and 11 bases separated the two germline ends. This CDR3 region has 14 residues. Germline loops: CDR1 SGHTA, CDR2 FQGNSA. CDR3 sequence: CASSLSGVNYGYTF. The CDR3 nucleotides read TGTGCCAGCAGCCTGAGTGGAGTTAACTATGGCTACACCTTC.

This clonotype was picked up many times. This sequence joins TRBV28 and TRBJ2-7, with 11 bases aligning to TRBD2. CDR3 length: 14 residues. Per germline, CDR1 MDHEN and CDR2 SYDVKM. The junction had 3 bases not matched to a gene; V was cut back by 6 bases and J by 2 bases. The CDR3 reads CASRYSGRAYEQYF. In DNA form, the CDR3 reads TGTGCCAGCAGATATAGCGGGAGGGCCTACGAGCAGTACTTC.

This clonotype was detected ten times or more. This chain connects TRBV7-9 to TRBJ1-2, with a weak D call TRBD1 (5 bases). Germline assignment: CDR1 SEHNR and CDR2 FQNEAQ (reference sequence). The CDR3 has 16 amino acids. Trimming shortened V by 5 bases and J by 7 bases, and 23 bases separated the two germline ends. The CDR3 spells CASSLGGTASIRGYTF. The CDR3 DNA follows: TGTGCCAGCAGCCTGGGAGGGACGGCGAGTATTCGTGGCTACACCTTC.

This clonotype was seen only a few times. This sequence joins TRBV24-1 and TRBJ2-5; 7 nucleotides align to TRBD1. The CDR3 consists of 18 residues. V shed 3 bases, J shed 5 bases, and the junction held 17 bases outside the gene matches. Germline loops: CDR1 KGHDR, CDR2 SFDVKD. The CDR3 DNA sequence: TGTGCCACCAGTGATCTAGGGAAGCGACAGGGCCTTGTGGAGACCCAGTACTTC. Translating it yields CATSDLGKRQGLVETQYF.

Comments on this clonotype: The junction shows a germline mismatch at one end, possibly a read error. The chain couples TRBV15 to TRBJ2-1, with TRBD2 matching over 12 bases. Germline V gene data show CDR1 as LNHNV and CDR2 as YYDKDF (reference sequence). The CDR3 runs 17 residues. As DNA, the CDR3 is TGTGCCACCAGCAGAGATTCAGGACTAGCGGGATACATTGAGCAGTTCTTC. Translating it yields CATSRDSGLAGYIEQFF.

Details on this clonotype: At one end the junction does not follow the germline gene, possibly because of a read error. Here the CDR3 DNA reads TGTGGCAGCAGCGTAGCGGCGGGGGGGGGGATCTACGAGCAGTACTTC. It translates to CGSSVAAGGGIYEQYF. The gene calls are TRBV9 and TRBJ2-7; 9 nucleotides match TRBD2. CDR3 size: 16 residues. The V gene's germline CDR1 is SGDLS and CDR2 YYNGEE.

This clonotype was counted only a few times. V and J are TRBV30 and TRBJ1-5; D unresolved. This CDR3 is 16 amino acids long. V was pared by 0 bases and J by 1 base, with 13 bases between. Germline V gene data show CDR1 as GTSNPN and CDR2 as SVGIG (reference sequence). This CDR3 is CAWSVGPPGSNQPQHF. The CDR3 DNA reads TGTGCCTGGAGTGTAGGCCCCCCGGGGAGCAATCAGCCCCAGCATTTT.

CDR3 DNA sequence: TGCAGTGCTGTGGGGGCTCAAGAGACCCAGTACTTC. The encoded protein is CSAVGAQETQYF. The chain links TRBV20-1 to TRBJ2-5; D might be TRBD1 (6 bases). The CDR3 has 12 residues. CDR1 and CDR2 (germline): DFQATT, SNEGSKA (reference sequence). Between the trimmed V and J ends, which lost 5 bases and 2 bases, there was a span of 9 bases.

This clonotype has only one observation. A much larger clone lies a single base off, so this may be a read error. V and J are TRBV6-2 or TRBV6-3 and TRBJ1-5; unclear D gene. This CDR3 is built from 12 residues. The germline V gene encodes CDR1 MNHEY and CDR2 SVGEGT. The DNA for the CDR3 is TGTGTCAGCGGTCTATTCAGTCAGCCCCAGCATTTT. This encodes CVSGLFSQPQHF.

The J gene is TRBJ2-5, the V gene TRBV2; D is uncertain. Trimming took off 3 bases at V and 4 bases at J, with 9 bases between the two ends. Germline CDR1 SNHLY, CDR2 FYNNEI. The CDR3 is made up of 13 amino acids. DNA for the CDR3: TGTGCCAGCAGTGACGGCAGTTCAGAGACCCAGTACTTC. Its translation is CASSDGSSETQYF.

This clonotype counts as medium-sized. The genes are TRBV7-8 and TRBJ2-5; D is perhaps TRBD1 (6 bases). The CDR3 spans 13 residues. The germline V gene has CDR1 SGHVS and CDR2 FQNEAQ. The germline V and J ends were trimmed by 5 bases and 3 bases, with 10 bases remaining between them. CDR3: CASSEGTKETQYF. CDR3 DNA: TGTGCCAGCAGCGAGGGGACAAAAGAGACCCAGTACTTC. Full variable domain (remainder filled in from reference TRBV7-8 and TRBJ2-5): GAGVSQSPRYKVAKRGQDVALRCDPISGHVSLFWYQQALGQGPEFLTYFQNEAQLDKSGLPSDRFFAERPEGSVSTLKIQRTQQEDSAVYLCASSEGTKETQYFGPGTRLLVL.

The rearrangement links TRBV9 to TRBJ2-1; 10 nucleotides line up with TRBD1. Germline V gives CDR1 SGDLS, CDR2 YYNGEE. This CDR3 has 15 amino acids. The V segment lost 1 base and the J segment 6 bases; nucleotides outside the gene matches: 4. CDR3 amino acids: CASSVKDRGLNEQFF. Here the CDR3 DNA reads TGTGCCAGCAGCGTAAAAGACAGGGGGCTCAATGAGCAGTTCTTC. The entire variable domain, with the rest obtained from reference TRBV9 and TRBJ2-1, is as follows: DSGVTQTPKHLITATGQRVTLRCSPRSGDLSVYWYQQSLDQGLQFLIQYYNGEERAKGNILERFSAQQFPDLHSELNLSSLELGDSALYFCASSVKDRGLNEQFFGPGTRLTVL.

The sample holds many counts of this clonotype. The chain has TRBV7-2 and TRBJ2-7; TRBD1 aligns across 7 bases. The V and J ends lost 2 bases and 3 bases, in that order; junction bases with no gene match: 7. The CDR3 spans 15 residues. Per germline, CDR1 SGHTA and CDR2 FQGNSA. DNA for the CDR3: TGTGCCAGCAGCTTACTTTTTGGGGACAGCTACGAGCAGTACTTC. Protein: CASSLLFGDSYEQYF.

In the case of this clonotype: The CDR3 does not end in the conserved phenylalanine or tryptophan, so this is likely a read error. The V and J genes are TRBV11-2 and TRBJ2-7, with unresolved D. Between the trimmed V and J ends, which lost 2 bases and 3 bases, there was a span of 14 bases. The CDR3 loop spans 15 amino acids. Germline CDR1 reads SGHAT; CDR2 reads FQNNGV. CDR3 sequence reads: CASSLNSSPDYEQYL. In DNA, the CDR3 is TGTGCCAGCAGCTTAAACAGTTCCCCAGACTACGAGCAGTACCTC.

The chain couples TRBV7-2 to TRBJ1-6; D is unresolved. The CDR3 loop spans 11 amino acids. Germline values: CDR1 SGHTA, CDR2 FQGNSA. Trimming shortened V by 5 bases and J by 8 bases, and 4 bases separated the two germline ends. CDR3 DNA sequence: TGTGCCAGCAGCCGAGATTCACCCCTCCACTTT. The encoded protein is CASSRDSPLHF.

This clonotype was recorded many times. The V call is TRBV2, the J call TRBJ1-2, with D perhaps TRBD1 (6 bases). The CDR3 runs 13 residues. Between the trimmed V and J ends, which lost 7 bases and 4 bases, there was a span of 13 bases. Germline V gene lookup returns CDR1 SNHLY and CDR2 FYNNEI. The CDR3 sequence: CASTGGSLYGYTF. CDR3 nucleotides: TGTGCCAGCACGGGGGGCAGCCTCTATGGCTACACCTTC. Combining the CDR3 with reference TRBV2 and TRBJ1-2 gives the whole variable domain EPEVTQTPSHQVTQMGQEVILRCVPISNHLYFYWYRQILGQKVEFLVSFYNNEISEKSEIFDDQFSVERPDGSNFTLKIRSTKLEDSAMYFCASTGGSLYGYTFGSGTRLTVV.

By sample share, this clonotype is medium-sized. The gene calls are TRBV25-1 and TRBJ2-7; D is possibly TRBD1 or TRBD2 (5 bases each). The CDR3 is 14 amino acids. V lost 4 bases to trimming and J lost 3 bases, with 13 bases between them. Germline lookup yields CDR1 MGHDK and CDR2 SYGVNS. The CDR3 loop is CASSVSGTVYEQYF. CDR3 coding DNA: TGTGCCAGCAGTGTTTCAGGGACGGTCTACGAGCAGTACTTC.

This clonotype was picked up one time. This CDR3 is missing its conserved last phenylalanine or tryptophan, likely due to a read error. V gene TRBV6-2 or TRBV6-3 combines with J gene TRBJ2-7, with TRBD2 matching over 13 bases. Per germline, CDR1 MNHEY and CDR2 SVGEGT. The CDR3 spans 15 residues. The CDR3 DNA reads TGTGCCATCAGTGACGGGACTAGCGGGATAAACGAGCAGTACTCC. It translates to CAISDGTSGINEQYS.

Comment on this clonotype: It may be a read error: a sequence one base away is much more abundant. This rearrangement joins TRBV19 to TRBJ1-5, with D unclear. The CDR3 has 16 residues. Trimming removed 3 bases at V and 5 bases at J, with 17 bases between. Germline V CDR1 and CDR2: LNHDA, SQIVND (reference sequence). This chain's CDR3 is CASSILMVAGDQPQHF. The CDR3 DNA follows: TGTGCCAGTAGTATCTTGATGGTGGCGGGCGATCAGCCCCAGCATTTT. The full variable domain, with the rest looked up from reference TRBV19 and TRBJ1-5, is DGGITQSPKYLFRKEGQNVTLSCEQNLNHDAMYWYRQDPGQGLRLIYYSQIVNDFQKGDIAEGYSVSREKKESFPLTVTSAQKNPTAFYLCASSILMVAGDQPQHFGDGTRLSIL.

This clonotype has only one observation. The chain recombines TRBV7-2 with TRBJ2-2; 8 bases match TRBD1. This CDR3 is built from 17 residues. The germline CDR1 and CDR2 sequences are SGHTA and FQGNSA. Trimming took 1 base from V and 6 from J; bases not matched to a gene: 10. CDR3 residues: CASSLVISDRDPGELFF. The CDR3 region has the DNA TGTGCCAGCAGCTTAGTCATATCGGACAGGGACCCCGGGGAGCTGTTTTTT.

The chain carries TRBV4-2 and TRBJ1-3; D not resolved. There are 12 residues in the CDR3. Germline V gene data show CDR1 as LGHNA and CDR2 as YNFKEQ. V was cut by 1 base and J by 4 bases, with 2 bases left in between. In DNA form, the CDR3 reads TGTGCCAGCAGCCAAGGGGGAAACACCATATATTTT. As protein: CASSQGGNTIYF.

The chain is built from TRBV5-1 and TRBJ2-1, with D perhaps matching TRBD2 (6 bases). Trimming took off 4 bases at V and 8 bases at J, with 19 bases between the two ends. This CDR3 is built from 15 residues. CDR1 is SGHRS, CDR2 YFSETQ, per germline. CDR3 amino acids: CASSAWGEARDEQFF. The DNA of the CDR3 is TGCGCCAGCAGCGCCTGGGGGGAGGCAAGGGATGAGCAGTTCTTC.

This clonotype has only one observation. Mismatch with germline at one junction end may stem from a read error. The gene calls are TRBV20-1 and TRBJ2-1; a weak D match, TRBD2 (5 bases). Germline V gene sequence: CDR1 DFQATT, CDR2 SNEGSKA (reference sequence). CDR3 length: 13 amino acids. As DNA, the CDR3 is TGCAGTACTAGAGATCAGGCGGAGCCGGGGCAGTTCTTC. Translated, it gives CSTRDQAEPGQFF.

The chain couples TRBV14 to TRBJ2-7; the match to TRBD1 covers 8 bases. In germline, CDR1 is SGHDN, CDR2 FVKESK. The CDR3 runs 17 residues. V was clipped by 0 bases and J by 4 bases; unmatched bases: 11. This CDR3 reads CASSQDRLRDRLYEQYF. The CDR3, as DNA: TGTGCCAGCAGCCAAGATAGGTTAAGGGACAGGTTGTACGAGCAGTACTTC.

A word on this clonotype: Mismatch with germline at one junction end may stem from a read error. The chain recombines TRBV7-2 with TRBJ2-5; the D is unclear. Looked up from germline, CDR1 is SGHTA and CDR2 is FQGNSA. The CDR3 length is 12 residues. This chain's CDR3 is CAGSLVGETKYF. DNA for the CDR3: TGTGCCGGCAGCTTAGTAGGAGAGACCAAGTACTTC.

In regard to this clonotype: This could be a read error, since a much larger clone is one nucleotide away. This chain joins TRBV4-1 and TRBJ1-2, with D possibly TRBD1 on 6 matching bases. The CDR3 has 15 residues. Germline-derived CDR1 and CDR2 are MGHRA and YSYEKL. Deletions cut 1 base from V and 3 bases from J, with 12 bases between. Here the CDR3 reads CASSQGPGAYYGYTF. CDR3 DNA sequence: TGCGCCAGCAGCCAAGGCCCAGGGGCATACTATGGCTACACCTTC.

A note on this clonotype: Given a much more abundant clone one base away, this may be a read error. The chain carries TRBV6-1 and TRBJ2-7, with D unclear. The ends were cut back, 7 bases at V and 2 bases at J, with 6 bases in the middle. The CDR3 is made up of 11 amino acids. Looked up from germline, CDR1 is MNHNS and CDR2 is SASEGT. The CDR3 protein is CASMGTYEQYF. DNA of the CDR3: TGTGCCAGCATGGGGACCTACGAGCAGTACTTC.

This clonotype showed up just a few times. This chain connects TRBV5-6 to TRBJ2-3, with TRBD2 matching over 11 bases. The CDR3 is 16 residues long. The junction had 4 bases not matched to a gene; V was cut back by 0 bases and J by 4 bases. Germline assignment: CDR1 SGHDT and CDR2 YYEEEE. CDR3 sequence: CASSLVTSGTSDTQYF. CDR3 nucleotide sequence: TGTGCCAGCAGCTTGGTGACTAGCGGGACGTCAGATACGCAGTATTTT.

About this clonotype: No conserved phenylalanine or tryptophan ends this CDR3, so it is likely a read error. The chain combines TRBV6-1 with TRBJ2-7; perhaps TRBD2 as D (6 bases). Looked up from germline, CDR1 is MNHNS and CDR2 is SASEGT. This CDR3 has 13 residues. The CDR3 nucleotides read TGTGCCATCAGTGAAACGGGACTGCCCGAGCAGTACCTC. Translated: CAISETGLPEQYL.

This clonotype is medium-sized by share. The chain recombines TRBV3-1 with TRBJ2-1; 8 bases fit TRBD2. CDR1 and CDR2 (germline): LGHDT, YNNKEL (reference sequence). This CDR3 spans 17 amino acids. V shed 1 base and J 4 bases; nucleotides not matched to a gene: 9. The CDR3 sequence is CASSQGGAGGDYNEQFF. Here the CDR3 DNA reads TGTGCCAGCAGCCAAGGGGGTGCGGGAGGAGATTACAATGAGCAGTTCTTC.